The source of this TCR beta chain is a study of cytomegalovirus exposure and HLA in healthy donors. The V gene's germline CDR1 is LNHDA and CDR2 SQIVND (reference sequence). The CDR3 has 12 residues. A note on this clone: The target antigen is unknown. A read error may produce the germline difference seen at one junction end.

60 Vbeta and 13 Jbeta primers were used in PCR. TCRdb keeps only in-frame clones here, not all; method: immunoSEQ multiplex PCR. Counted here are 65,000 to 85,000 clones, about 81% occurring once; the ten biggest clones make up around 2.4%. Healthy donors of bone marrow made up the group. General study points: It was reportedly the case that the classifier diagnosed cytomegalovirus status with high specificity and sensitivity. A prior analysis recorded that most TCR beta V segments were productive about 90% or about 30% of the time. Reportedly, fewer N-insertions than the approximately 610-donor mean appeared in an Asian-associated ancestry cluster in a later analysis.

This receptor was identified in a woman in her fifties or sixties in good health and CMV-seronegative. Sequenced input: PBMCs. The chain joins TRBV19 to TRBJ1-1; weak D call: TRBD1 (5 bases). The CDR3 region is CASRGPLAEPFF. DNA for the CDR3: TGTGCCAGTAGGGGGCCACTCGCTGAACCTTTCTTT.